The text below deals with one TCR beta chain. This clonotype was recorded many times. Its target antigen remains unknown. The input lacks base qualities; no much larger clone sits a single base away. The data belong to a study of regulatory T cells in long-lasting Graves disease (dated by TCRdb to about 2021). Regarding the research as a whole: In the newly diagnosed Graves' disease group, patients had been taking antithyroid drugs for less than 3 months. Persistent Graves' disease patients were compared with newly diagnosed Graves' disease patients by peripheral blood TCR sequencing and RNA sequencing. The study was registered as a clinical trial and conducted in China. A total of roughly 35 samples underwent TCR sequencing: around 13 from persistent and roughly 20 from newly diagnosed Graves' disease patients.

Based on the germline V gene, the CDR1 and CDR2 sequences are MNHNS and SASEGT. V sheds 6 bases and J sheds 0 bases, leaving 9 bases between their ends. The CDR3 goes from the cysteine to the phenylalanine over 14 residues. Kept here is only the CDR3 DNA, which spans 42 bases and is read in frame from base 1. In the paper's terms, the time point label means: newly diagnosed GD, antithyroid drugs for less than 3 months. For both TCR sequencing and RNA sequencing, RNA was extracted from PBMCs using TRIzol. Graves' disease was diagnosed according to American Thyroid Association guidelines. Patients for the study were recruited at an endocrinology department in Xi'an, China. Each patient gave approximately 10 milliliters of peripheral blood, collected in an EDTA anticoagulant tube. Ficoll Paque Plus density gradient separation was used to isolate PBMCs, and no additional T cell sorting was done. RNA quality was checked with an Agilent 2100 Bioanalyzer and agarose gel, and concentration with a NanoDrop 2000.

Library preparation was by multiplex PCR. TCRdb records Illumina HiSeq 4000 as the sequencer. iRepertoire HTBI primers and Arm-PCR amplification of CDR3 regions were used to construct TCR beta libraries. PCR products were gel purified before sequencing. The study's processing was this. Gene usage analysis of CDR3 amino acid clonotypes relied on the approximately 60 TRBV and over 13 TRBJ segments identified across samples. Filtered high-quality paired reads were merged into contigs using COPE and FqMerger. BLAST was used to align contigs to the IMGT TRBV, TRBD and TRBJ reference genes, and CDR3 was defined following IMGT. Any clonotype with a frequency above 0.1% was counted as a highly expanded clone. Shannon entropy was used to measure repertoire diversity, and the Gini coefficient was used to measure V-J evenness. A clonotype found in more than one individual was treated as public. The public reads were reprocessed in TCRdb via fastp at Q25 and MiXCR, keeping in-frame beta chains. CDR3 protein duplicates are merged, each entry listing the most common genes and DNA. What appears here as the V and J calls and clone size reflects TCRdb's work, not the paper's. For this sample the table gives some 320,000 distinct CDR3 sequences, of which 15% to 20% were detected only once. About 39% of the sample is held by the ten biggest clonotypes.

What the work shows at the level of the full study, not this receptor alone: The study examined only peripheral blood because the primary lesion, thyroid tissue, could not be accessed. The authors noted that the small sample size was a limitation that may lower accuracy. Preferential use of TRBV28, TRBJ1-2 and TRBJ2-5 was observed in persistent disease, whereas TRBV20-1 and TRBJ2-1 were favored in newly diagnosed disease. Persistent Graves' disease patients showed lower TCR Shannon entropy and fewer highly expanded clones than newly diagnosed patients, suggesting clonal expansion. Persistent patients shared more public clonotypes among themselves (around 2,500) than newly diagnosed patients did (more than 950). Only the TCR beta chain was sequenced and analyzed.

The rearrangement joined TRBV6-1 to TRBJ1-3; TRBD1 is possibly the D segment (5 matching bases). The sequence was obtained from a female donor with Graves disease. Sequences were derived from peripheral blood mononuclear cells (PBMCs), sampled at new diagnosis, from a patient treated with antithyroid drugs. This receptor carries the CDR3 CASRGLGSGNTIYF. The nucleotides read TGTGCCAGCAGGGGACTGGGCTCTGGAAACACCATATATTTT.